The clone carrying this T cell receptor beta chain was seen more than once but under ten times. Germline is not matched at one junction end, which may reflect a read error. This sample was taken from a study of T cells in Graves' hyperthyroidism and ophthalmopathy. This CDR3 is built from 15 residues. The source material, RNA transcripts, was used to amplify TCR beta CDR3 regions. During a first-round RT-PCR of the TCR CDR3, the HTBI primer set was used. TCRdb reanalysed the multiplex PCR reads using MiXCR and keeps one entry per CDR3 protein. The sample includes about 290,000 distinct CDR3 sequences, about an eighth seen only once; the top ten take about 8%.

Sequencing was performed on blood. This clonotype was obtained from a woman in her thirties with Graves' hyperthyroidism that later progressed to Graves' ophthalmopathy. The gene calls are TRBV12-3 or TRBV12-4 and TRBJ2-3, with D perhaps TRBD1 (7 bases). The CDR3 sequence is CASSFDRGRTGTQYF. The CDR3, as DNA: TGTGCCAGCAGTTTTGATAGAGGGAGGACAGGTACGCAGTATTTT.